The 5 T cell receptor beta chains in this list originate from one sample, sequenced in a study of blood T cell repertoires in COVID-19 (dated by TCRdb to between 2020 and 2021). Receptor amplification or capture employed the immunoSEQ multiplex PCR assay. TCRdb holds this immuneACCESS table with in-frame rearrangements only. Some clones are missing; in checked studies, unresolved V genes explain under half, and the rest has no known cause. The sample includes 250,000 or so clones, with nearly 90% observed a single time. Less than 14% of the sample goes to the ten largest clones. The sequencing input was PBMCs or T cells enriched from blood (not recorded which). All receptors come from a man aged 30 to 39 who had recovered from COVID-19.

The chain links TRBV30 to TRBJ2-2, with TRBD2 matching over 14 bases. The junction had 6 bases not matched to a gene; V was cut back by 5 bases and J by 4 bases. Germline loops: CDR1 GTSNPN, CDR2 SVGIG (reference sequence). The CDR3 covers 16 residues. The CDR3 DNA reads as TGTGCCTGGCTGGGACTAGCGGGAGTTAGCACCGGGGAGCTGTTTTTT. Its protein is CAWLGLAGVSTGELFF.

In DNA form, the CDR3 reads TGTGCCAGCAGTTACTTCGGCGGGACCGCTAACTATGGCTACACCTTC. Translation gives CASSYFGGTANYGYTF. The chain employs TRBV6-2 or TRBV6-3 and TRBJ1-2, with D tentatively TRBD1 (5 bases). CDR3 size: 16 residues. Germline V gives CDR1 MNHEY, CDR2 SVGEGT. The V end lost 1 base, the J end lost 0 bases, and 12 bases lay between the germline ends.

CDR3 sequence reads: CASNTGTDSQPQHF. DNA of the CDR3: TGTGCCAGTAACACCGGGACAGATAGTCAGCCCCAGCATTTT. The J gene is TRBJ1-5, the V gene TRBV19; 7 bases align to TRBD1. V dropped 7 bases and J dropped 6; count of bases not matched to a gene: 9. Germline V gene lookup returns CDR1 LNHDA and CDR2 SQIVND (reference sequence). The CDR3 totals 14 residues.

This clone came up once. V usage is TRBV4-2 and J usage is TRBJ1-6; possible D gene TRBD1, 5 bases. V lost 1 base, J lost 13 bases, and 14 bases lay in between. The CDR3 is made up of 14 amino acids. The germline V gene encodes CDR1 LGHNA and CDR2 YNFKEQ. As DNA, the CDR3 is TGTGCCAGCAGCCAAGGTGCCGGGGACTTTCCCCTCCACTTT. Residues: CASSQGAGDFPLHF.

This chain links TRBV18 with TRBJ2-7; D gene ambiguous. Per the germline V gene, CDR1 is KGHSH and CDR2 is LQKENI. This CDR3 has 12 residues. Trimming took 3 bases from V and 2 from J, leaving 5 bases between them. The CDR3 bases are TGTGCCAGCTCACCCCAAACCTACGAGCAGTACTTC. This encodes CASSPQTYEQYF.